This T cell receptor beta chain originates from a study of T cells in Graves' hyperthyroidism and ophthalmopathy. Trimming shortened V by 8 bases and J by 3 bases, and 23 bases separated the two germline ends. CDR1 is MNHEY and CDR2 is SMNVEV in the germline V gene (reference sequence). This CDR3 has 16 residues. Researchers took RNA transcripts and amplified the TCR beta CDR3 regions from them. First-round RT-PCR targeting the TCR CDR3 was performed with the HTBI primer set. A single record per CDR3 protein comes from TCRdb applying MiXCR to the multiplex PCR reads. The sample holds fewer than 450,000 distinct CDR3 sequences; 11% to 15% are singletons and the top ten take under 30%.

The TCR comes from a man in his forties or fifties with Graves' ophthalmopathy. The material sequenced was blood. The rearrangement links TRBV27 to TRBJ2-7; D may be TRBD1 or TRBD2 (6 bases each). The DNA for the CDR3 is TGTGCCAGCGCGCCCGGGGGAACAGGGTTGAGCTACGAGCAGTACTTC. Translating gives CASAPGGTGLSYEQYF.